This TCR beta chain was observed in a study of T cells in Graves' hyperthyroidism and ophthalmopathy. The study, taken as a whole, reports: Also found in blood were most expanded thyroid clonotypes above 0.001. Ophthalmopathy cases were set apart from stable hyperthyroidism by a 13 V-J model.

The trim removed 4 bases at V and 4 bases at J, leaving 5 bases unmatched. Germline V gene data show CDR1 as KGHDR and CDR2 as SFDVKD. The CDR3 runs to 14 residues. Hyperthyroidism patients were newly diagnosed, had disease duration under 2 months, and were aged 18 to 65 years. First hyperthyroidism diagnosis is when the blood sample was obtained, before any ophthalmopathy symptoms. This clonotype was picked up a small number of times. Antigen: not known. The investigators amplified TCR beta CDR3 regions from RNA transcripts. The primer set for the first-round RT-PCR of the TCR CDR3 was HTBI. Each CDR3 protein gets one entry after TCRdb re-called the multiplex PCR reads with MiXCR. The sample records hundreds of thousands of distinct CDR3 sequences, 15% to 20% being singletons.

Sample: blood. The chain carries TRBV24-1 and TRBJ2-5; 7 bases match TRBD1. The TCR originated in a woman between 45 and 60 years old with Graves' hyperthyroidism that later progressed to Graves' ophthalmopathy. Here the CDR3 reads CATSETTGRETQYF. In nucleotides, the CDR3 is TGTGCCACCAGTGAAACGACAGGGCGAGAGACCCAGTACTTC.